Below are 18 T cell receptor beta chains sequenced from a single sample in a study of response to subunit inactivated influenza vaccine. TCRdb recomputed calls from the RT-PCR reads with MiXCR, one row per CDR3 protein. The table has 650,000 to 800,000 distinct CDR3 sequences, about 15% seen once. The specimen comprised PBMCs from blood, sampled roughly 2 weeks before vaccination. Receptor source: a man aged 50 to 59 who received an inactivated influenza vaccine.

The rearrangement links TRBV11-2 to TRBJ2-4; 9 bases align to TRBD2. This CDR3 has 17 residues. The germline gives CDR1 SGHAT, CDR2 FQNNGV. The ends lost 1 base at V and 0 bases at J; junction bases unmatched: 4. CDR3 sequence: CASSLVSSGVAKNIQYF. The CDR3 DNA sequence: TGTGCCAGCAGCTTAGTATCTAGCGGGGTAGCCAAAAACATTCAGTACTTC.

J is TRBJ2-1 and V is TRBV28; no clear D. This CDR3 is 13 amino acids long. From germline, CDR1 is MDHEN and CDR2 SYDVKM. V was shortened by 3 bases and J by 13 bases, with 16 bases between the two germline ends. CDR3: CASSLRTARGQFF. The DNA of the CDR3 is TGTGCCAGCAGTTTGCGGACGGCCCGAGGACAGTTCTTC.

This clonotype was recorded at least ten times. The chain couples TRBV27 to TRBJ2-7; D assignment may be TRBD1 or TRBD2 (6 bases each). The CDR3 totals 15 residues. The V end was cut by 2 bases, the J end by 1 base, with 12 bases between. The germline V gene has CDR1 MNHEY and CDR2 SMNVEV (reference sequence). CDR3 residues: CASSLSGGGSYEQYF. CDR3 DNA sequence: TGTGCCAGCAGTTTAAGCGGAGGGGGGTCCTACGAGCAGTACTTC.

The J gene is TRBJ2-1, the V gene TRBV15; possible D gene TRBD2, 6 bases. CDR3 size: 19 residues. V gave up 0 bases and J gave up 2 bases, with 20 bases separating them. Germline assignment: CDR1 LNHNV and CDR2 YYDKDF (reference sequence). The CDR3: CATSRDSPVSLAPYNEQFF. For the CDR3, the DNA is TGTGCCACCAGCAGAGATTCCCCGGTTTCGCTAGCGCCCTACAATGAGCAGTTCTTC.

The table lists this clonotype with many counts. This chain connects TRBV20-1 to TRBJ2-1; D unclear. V gave up 0 bases and J gave up 9 bases, with 6 bases separating them. Germline values: CDR1 DFQATT, CDR2 SNEGSKA (reference sequence). The CDR3 runs to 11 residues. Here the CDR3 reads CSARDLAEQFF. In nucleotides, the CDR3 is TGCAGTGCTAGAGATTTGGCTGAGCAGTTCTTC.

This clonotype was detected only a few times. This sequence joins TRBV6-1 and TRBJ2-3; TRBD1 is a possible D gene (6 bases). Trimming removed 6 bases at V and 1 base at J, with 17 bases between. Germline-derived CDR1 and CDR2 are MNHNS and SASEGT. This CDR3 region has 16 residues. The CDR3 nucleotides read TGTGCCAGCAGCGCTGGCAGGGGAATTCGCACAGATACGCAGTATTTT. Translating it yields CASSAGRGIRTDTQYF.

This clonotype was observed a handful of times. The rearrangement links TRBV6-5 to TRBJ1-2; D is uncertain. Trimming removed 1 base at V and 2 bases at J, with 11 bases between. The CDR3 sequence is 15 residues long. Germline CDR1 and CDR2: MNHEY and SVGAGI. CDR3 nucleotide sequence: TGTGCCAGCAGTTACTACCAGGAGCGGAACTATGGCTACACCTTC. It codes for CASSYYQERNYGYTF.

The chain recombines TRBV25-1 with TRBJ2-1, with no clear D. The CDR3 loop spans 11 amino acids. V gave up 4 bases and J gave up 7 bases, with 5 bases separating them. From germline, CDR1 is MGHDK and CDR2 SYGVNS. In DNA, the CDR3 is TGTGCCAGCAGTGTGGCAAATGAGCAGTTCTTC. It encodes CASSVANEQFF.

The chain is built from TRBV6-2 or TRBV6-3 and TRBJ2-1, with D possibly being TRBD1 or TRBD2 (5 bases each). V lost 5 bases to trimming and J lost 7 bases, with 18 bases between them. The CDR3 length is 15 residues. CDR1 and CDR2 (germline): MNHEY, SVGEGT. The CDR3 DNA reads as TGTGCCAGCAGTAAACCCGGGACGCTCCTGAATGAGCAGTTCTTC. Translating gives CASSKPGTLLNEQFF.

This clonotype was seen a few times. The chain recombines TRBV27 with TRBJ2-3, with 11 positions matching TRBD1. Germline V gene lookup returns CDR1 MNHEY and CDR2 SMNVEV (reference sequence). The CDR3 length is 17 residues. J was trimmed by 3 bases and V by 1 base; bases with no gene match: 6. In DNA, the CDR3 is TGTGCCAGCAGTTTATGGTCCGGGACAGGGGGTACAGATACGCAGTATTTT. Translated: CASSLWSGTGGTDTQYF.

This clonotype has a handful of counts. This chain uses TRBV10-3 with TRBJ2-2; the match to TRBD2 covers 10 bases. The CDR3 consists of 17 residues. The junction had 8 bases not matched to a gene; V was cut back by 3 bases and J by 4 bases. Per germline, CDR1 ENHRY and CDR2 SYGVKD. This CDR3 reads CAISDPLAGRGTGELFF. The CDR3 bases are TGTGCCATCAGTGACCCACTAGCGGGGAGGGGCACCGGGGAGCTGTTTTTT.

The gene calls are TRBV29-1 and TRBJ2-3; D unresolved. CDR1 and CDR2 from the germline V gene are SQVTM and ANQGSEA. Trimming pared 4 bases from V and 2 bases from J, leaving 22 bases between. The CDR3 has 17 residues. CDR3 nucleotide sequence: TGCAGCGTTGTTTTCGCGTGGGCCAACGACCCCACAGATACGCAGTATTTT. Its translation is CSVVFAWANDPTDTQYF.

This clonotype was counted a few times. The chain recombines TRBV28 with TRBJ1-2; perhaps TRBD1 as D (5 bases). The V and J ends lost 3 bases and 10 bases respectively, with 18 bases between them. The CDR3 extends over 14 amino acids. Germline CDR1 and CDR2: MDHEN and SYDVKM. In DNA form, the CDR3 reads TGTGCCAGCAGTTTTGTTAGGCACGGGGGTACCTACACCTTC. Its protein product is CASSFVRHGGTYTF.

This clonotype was seen a few times. The V gene is TRBV27, the J gene TRBJ2-3, with 7 bases fitting TRBD2. The CDR3 sequence is 16 residues long. The V segment lost 7 bases and the J segment 6 bases; nucleotides outside the gene matches: 16. Germline loops: CDR1 MNHEY, CDR2 SMNVEV (reference sequence). CDR3 region: CASTASWRLAFDTQYF. The DNA of the CDR3 is TGTGCCAGCACCGCGTCCTGGAGACTAGCCTTTGATACGCAGTATTTT.

This clonotype was counted a single time. This chain connects TRBV7-8 to TRBJ2-7; 11 nucleotides match TRBD2. CDR3 length: 17 residues. V shed 2 bases, J shed 6 bases, and the junction held 12 bases outside the gene matches. Per the germline V gene, CDR1 is SGHVS and CDR2 is FQNEAQ. In DNA, the CDR3 is TGTGCCAGCAGCTTAAGAATCAGTAGCGGGGGGGCCTTCGAGCAGTACTTC. Translation gives CASSLRISSGGAFEQYF.

V gene TRBV4-1 combines with J gene TRBJ1-2; D not certain. The CDR3 covers 14 residues. The V end was cut by 1 base, the J end by 6 bases, with 12 bases between. CDR1 MGHRA and CDR2 YSYEKL come from the germline V gene. The CDR3 nucleotides are TGCGCCAGCAGCCAAGTTTCCATCGAGGATGGCTACACCTTC. It specifies CASSQVSIEDGYTF.

V usage is TRBV20-1 and J usage is TRBJ1-1, with 9 positions matching TRBD1. Losses at the gene ends were 5 bases for V and 5 bases for J; bases not matched to a gene: 6. The CDR3 is 13 amino acids. Germline CDR1 and CDR2: DFQATT and SNEGSKA (reference sequence). The CDR3 coding sequence is TGCAGTGCTCCGGGACAGGGTGGGACTGAAGCTTTCTTT. Its protein product is CSAPGQGGTEAFF.

J is TRBJ1-2 and V is TRBV20-1; D possibly corresponds to TRBD1 (5 bases). V was cut by 0 bases and J by 7 bases, with 18 bases left in between. CDR1 DFQATT and CDR2 SNEGSKA come from the germline V gene (reference sequence). CDR3 length: 15 residues. As DNA, the CDR3 is TGCAGTGCTAGAGATCAGCGGGGGTATATCTCTGGCTACACCTTC. Its protein product is CSARDQRGYISGYTF.